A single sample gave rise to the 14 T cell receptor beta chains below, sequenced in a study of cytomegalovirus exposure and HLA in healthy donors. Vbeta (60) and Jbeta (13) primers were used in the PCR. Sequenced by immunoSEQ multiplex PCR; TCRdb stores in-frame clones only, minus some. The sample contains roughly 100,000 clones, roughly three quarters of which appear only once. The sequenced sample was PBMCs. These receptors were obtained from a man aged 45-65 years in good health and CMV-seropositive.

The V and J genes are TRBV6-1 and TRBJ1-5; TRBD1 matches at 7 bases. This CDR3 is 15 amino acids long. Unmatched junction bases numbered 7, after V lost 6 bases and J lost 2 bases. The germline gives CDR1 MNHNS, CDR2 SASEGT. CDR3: CASRADRFGNQPQHF. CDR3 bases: TGTGCCAGCAGAGCGGACAGGTTTGGCAATCAGCCCCAGCATTTT.

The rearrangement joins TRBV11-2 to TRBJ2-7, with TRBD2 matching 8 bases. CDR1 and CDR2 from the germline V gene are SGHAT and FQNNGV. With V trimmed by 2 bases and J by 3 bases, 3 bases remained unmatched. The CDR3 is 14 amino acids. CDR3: CASSLQLADYEQYF. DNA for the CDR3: TGTGCCAGCAGCTTACAACTAGCGGACTACGAGCAGTACTTC. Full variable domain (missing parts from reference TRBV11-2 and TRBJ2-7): EAGVAQSPRYKIIEKRQSVAFWCNPISGHATLYWYQQILGQGPKLLIQFQNNGVVDDSQLPKDRFSAERLKGVDSTLKIQPAKLEDSAVYLCASSLQLADYEQYFGPGTRLTVT.

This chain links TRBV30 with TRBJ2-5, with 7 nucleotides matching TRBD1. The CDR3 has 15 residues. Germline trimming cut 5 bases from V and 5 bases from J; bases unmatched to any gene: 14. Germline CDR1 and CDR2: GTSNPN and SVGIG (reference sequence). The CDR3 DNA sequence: TGTGCCTGGTCCTTACTGGGACAGCCCCGGGAGACCCAGTACTTC. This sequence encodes CAWSLLGQPRETQYF.

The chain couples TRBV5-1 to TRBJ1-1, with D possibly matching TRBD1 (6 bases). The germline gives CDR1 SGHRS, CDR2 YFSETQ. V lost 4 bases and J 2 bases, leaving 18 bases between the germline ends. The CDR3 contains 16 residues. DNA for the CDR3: TGCGCCAGCAGCACTGGTCCACAGGGCGCCAACACTGAAGCTTTCTTT. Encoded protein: CASSTGPQGANTEAFF.

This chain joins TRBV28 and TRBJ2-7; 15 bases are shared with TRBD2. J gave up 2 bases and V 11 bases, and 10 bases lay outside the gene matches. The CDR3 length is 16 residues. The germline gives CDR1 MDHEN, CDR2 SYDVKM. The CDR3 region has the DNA TGTGCCGGATCCGGGACTAGCGGGAGGATGCCCTACGAGCAGTACTTC. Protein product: CAGSGTSGRMPYEQYF.

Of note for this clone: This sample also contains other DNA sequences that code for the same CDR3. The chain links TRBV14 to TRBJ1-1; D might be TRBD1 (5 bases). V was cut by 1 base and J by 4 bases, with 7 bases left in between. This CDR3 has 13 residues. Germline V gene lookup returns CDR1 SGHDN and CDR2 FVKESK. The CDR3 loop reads CASSQGQGTEAFF. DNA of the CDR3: TGTGCCAGCAGCCAAGGTCAGGGCACTGAAGCTTTCTTT.

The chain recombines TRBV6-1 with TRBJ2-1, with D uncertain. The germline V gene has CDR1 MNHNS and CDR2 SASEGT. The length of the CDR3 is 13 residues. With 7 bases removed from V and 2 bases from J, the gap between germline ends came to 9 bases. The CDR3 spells CASTERTYNEQFF. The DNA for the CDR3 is TGTGCCAGCACTGAGAGAACCTACAATGAGCAGTTCTTC.

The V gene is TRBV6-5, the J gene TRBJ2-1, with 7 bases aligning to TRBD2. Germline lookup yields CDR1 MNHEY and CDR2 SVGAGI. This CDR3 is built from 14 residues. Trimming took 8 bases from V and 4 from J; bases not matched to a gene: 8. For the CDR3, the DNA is TGTGCCAGCGGAGTATCGCGGGGGTACAATGAGCAGTTCTTC. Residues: CASGVSRGYNEQFF.

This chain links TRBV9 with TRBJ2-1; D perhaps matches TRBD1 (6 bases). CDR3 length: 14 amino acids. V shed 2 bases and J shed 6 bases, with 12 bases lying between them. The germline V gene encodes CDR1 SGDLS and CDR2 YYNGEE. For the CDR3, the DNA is TGTGCCAGCAGCGTGCAGGGGACGGCCAATGAGCAGTTCTTC. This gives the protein CASSVQGTANEQFF.

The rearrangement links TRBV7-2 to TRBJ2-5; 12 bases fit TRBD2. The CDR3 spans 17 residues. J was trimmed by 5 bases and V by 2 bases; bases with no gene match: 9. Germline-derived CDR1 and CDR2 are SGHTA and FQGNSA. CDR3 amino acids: CASSLMASGRAGETQYF. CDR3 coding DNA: TGTGCCAGCAGCTTAATGGCTAGCGGGAGGGCTGGGGAGACCCAGTACTTC.

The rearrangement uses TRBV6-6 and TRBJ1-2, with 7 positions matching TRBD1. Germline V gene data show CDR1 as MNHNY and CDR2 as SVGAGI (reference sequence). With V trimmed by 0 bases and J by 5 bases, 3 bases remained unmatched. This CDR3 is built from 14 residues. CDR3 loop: CASSYSNRGYGYTF. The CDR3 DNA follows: TGTGCCAGCAGTTACTCGAACAGGGGTTATGGCTACACCTTC.

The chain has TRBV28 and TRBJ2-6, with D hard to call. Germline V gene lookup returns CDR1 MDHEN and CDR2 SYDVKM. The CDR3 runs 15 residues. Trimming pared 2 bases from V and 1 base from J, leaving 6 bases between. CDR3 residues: CASSLTSSGANVLTF. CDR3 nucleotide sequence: TGTGCCAGCAGTTTAACATCGTCTGGGGCCAACGTCCTGACTTTC.

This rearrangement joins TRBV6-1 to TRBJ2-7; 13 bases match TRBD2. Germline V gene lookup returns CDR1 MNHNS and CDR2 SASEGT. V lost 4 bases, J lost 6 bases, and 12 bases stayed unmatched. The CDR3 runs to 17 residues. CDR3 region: CASSGAHWTSGSGEQYF. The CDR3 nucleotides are TGTGCCAGCAGTGGGGCTCACTGGACTAGCGGGAGTGGCGAGCAGTACTTC.

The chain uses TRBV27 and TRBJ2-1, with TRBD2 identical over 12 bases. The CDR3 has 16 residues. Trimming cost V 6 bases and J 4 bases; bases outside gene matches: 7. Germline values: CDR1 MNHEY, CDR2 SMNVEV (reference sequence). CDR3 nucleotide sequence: TGTGCCAGCAGACTAACGGGACTAGCGGGTTACAATGAGCAGTTCTTC. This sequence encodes CASRLTGLAGYNEQFF.